A single sample is the source of the 15 T cell receptor beta chains below, sequenced in a study of cytomegalovirus exposure and HLA in healthy donors. The data were produced by immunoSEQ multiplex PCR, yet TCRdb's version contains in-frame clones alone and is incomplete. The top ten clones hold about 4% of a sample with about 98,000 clones, approximately 88% of them seen once. The material sequenced was PBMCs. Receptors were obtained from a woman aged 25 to 39 in good health and CMV-seronegative.

This chain joins TRBV5-1 and TRBJ1-2; a possible D gene is TRBD1 (6 bases). Trimming removed 1 base at V and 5 bases at J, with 18 bases between. CDR1 is SGHRS and CDR2 is YFSETQ in the germline V gene. CDR3 length: 16 residues. CDR3 nucleotides: TGCGCCAGCAGCTTGTCAGGGGCCCCCTTTGTTTATGGCTACACCTTC. Translating it yields CASSLSGAPFVYGYTF. Full variable domain (remainder filled in from reference TRBV5-1 and TRBJ1-2): KAGVTQTPRYLIKTRGQQVTLSCSPISGHRSVSWYQQTPGQGLQFLFEYFSETQRNKGNFPGRFSGRQFSNSRSEMNVSTLELGDSALYLCASSLSGAPFVYGYTFGSGTRLTVV.

The chain is built from TRBV28 and TRBJ1-4; D may be TRBD1 (6 bases). CDR3 length: 12 residues. CDR1 is MDHEN and CDR2 is SYDVKM in the germline V gene. Trimming took off 3 bases at V and 9 bases at J, with 8 bases between the two ends. The CDR3: CASSFTGQKLFF. In DNA, the CDR3 is TGTGCCAGCAGTTTCACAGGGCAAAAACTGTTTTTT.

The genes are TRBV29-1 and TRBJ2-7; 8 bases are a match to TRBD2. CDR1 is SQVTM, CDR2 ANQGSEA, per germline. Unmatched junction bases numbered 6, after V lost 3 bases and J lost 2 bases. This CDR3 has 14 amino acids. The CDR3 DNA reads as TGCAGCGTTGAGGTAGCGGGATACCCCTACGAGCAGTACTTC. Translating it yields CSVEVAGYPYEQYF.

V usage is TRBV7-8 and J usage is TRBJ2-7; D might be TRBD1 (8 bases). This CDR3 is built from 12 residues. Per the germline V gene, CDR1 is SGHVS and CDR2 is FQNEAQ. V was trimmed by 9 bases and J by 2 bases, leaving 11 bases between them. For the CDR3, the DNA is TGTGCCAGTACAGGGGGGGCCTACGAGCAGTACTTC. This codes for CASTGGAYEQYF.

The V gene is TRBV7-6, the J gene TRBJ1-3; D is uncertain. The CDR3 loop spans 16 amino acids. The germline V gene has CDR1 SGHVS and CDR2 FNYEAQ. Trimming took off 4 bases at V and 0 bases at J, with 13 bases between the two ends. CDR3 DNA sequence: TGTGCCAGCAGCTCATTCGCCGGGTCCTCTGGAAACACCATATATTTT. This encodes CASSSFAGSSGNTIYF.

The rearrangement joins TRBV21-1 to TRBJ1-2. TRBV21-1 is designated a pseudogene. This CDR3 spans 14 amino acids. This CDR3 is CASSKVGRGYGYTF. CDR3 in DNA: TGTGCCAGCAGCAAAGTAGGGAGAGGCTATGGCTACACCTTC.

The gene calls are TRBV28 and TRBJ2-7; D is perhaps TRBD2 (5 bases). Germline V gives CDR1 MDHEN, CDR2 SYDVKM. V was shortened by 1 base and J by 2 bases, with 6 bases between the two germline ends. This CDR3 has 13 amino acids. Here the CDR3 reads CASSLSGTYEQYF. CDR3 nucleotide sequence: TGTGCCAGCAGTTTATCGGGGACCTACGAGCAGTACTTC.

The chain uses TRBV7-2 and TRBJ2-7, with TRBD2 matching over 7 bases. V gave up 3 bases and J gave up 2 bases; unmatched junction bases: 4. CDR3 length equals 14 residues. Germline loops: CDR1 SGHTA, CDR2 FQGNSA. CDR3 amino acids: CASSLLAATYEQYF. DNA for the CDR3: TGTGCCAGCAGCTTGCTAGCGGCCACCTACGAGCAGTACTTC.

The chain combines TRBV10-3 with TRBJ1-2; the D is unclear. V gave up 6 bases and J gave up 0 bases, with 11 bases separating them. CDR3 length equals 14 residues. Germline assignment: CDR1 ENHRY and CDR2 SYGVKD. The CDR3 loop is CAISREVSNYGYTF. For the CDR3, the DNA is TGTGCCATCAGCCGGGAAGTCTCTAACTATGGCTACACCTTC.

The rearrangement links TRBV5-1 to TRBJ2-3, with D possibly matching TRBD2 (5 bases). The V end was cut by 0 bases, the J end by 5 bases, with 10 bases between. The CDR3 is 14 amino acids. Germline V gives CDR1 SGHRS, CDR2 YFSETQ. CDR3: CASSLEGVLDTQYF. DNA for the CDR3: TGCGCCAGCAGCTTGGAGGGAGTCTTAGATACGCAGTATTTT.

The rearrangement uses TRBV5-1 and TRBJ1-1; the match to TRBD1 covers 7 bases. With V trimmed by 4 bases and J by 3 bases, 15 bases remained unmatched. The germline V gene has CDR1 SGHRS and CDR2 YFSETQ. This CDR3 spans 17 amino acids. Written as DNA, the CDR3 is TGCGCCAGCAGCAGAGGGACAGCGGGTGGGAAGGACACTGAAGCTTTCTTT. It yields the protein CASSRGTAGGKDTEAFF.

The chain combines TRBV27 with TRBJ2-3; 7 bases are a match to TRBD2. The CDR3 runs to 15 residues. J was trimmed by 4 bases and V by 1 base; bases with no gene match: 5. In germline, CDR1 is MNHEY, CDR2 SMNVEV (reference sequence). As DNA, the CDR3 is TGTGCCAGCAGTTTATACGGGGGGAGCCCAGATACGCAGTATTTT. Residues: CASSLYGGSPDTQYF.

This chain joins TRBV7-3 and TRBJ2-1; the match to TRBD2 covers 7 bases. V gave up 5 bases and J gave up 7 bases; unmatched junction bases: 17. CDR1 and CDR2 from the germline V gene are SGHTA and FQGTGA. This CDR3 region has 17 residues. This chain's CDR3 is CASSVAQSRTRVNEQFF. The CDR3 DNA sequence: TGTGCCAGCAGCGTAGCGCAGAGTAGGACTAGGGTTAATGAGCAGTTCTTC. Full variable domain (outside the CDR3, taken from reference TRBV7-3 and TRBJ2-1): GAGVSQTPSNKVTEKGKYVELRCDPISGHTALYWYRQSLGQGPEFLIYFQGTGAADDSGLPNDRFFAVRPEGSVSTLKIQRTERGDSAVYLCASSVAQSRTRVNEQFFGPGTRLTVL.

This chain links TRBV7-3 with TRBJ1-1; D remains unclear. This CDR3 has 14 residues. Germline V gene sequence: CDR1 SGHTA, CDR2 FQGTGA. With 3 bases removed from V and 2 bases from J, the gap between germline ends came to 10 bases. CDR3 sequence reads: CASSLFPGNTEAFF. DNA for the CDR3: TGTGCCAGCAGCTTGTTCCCAGGTAACACTGAAGCTTTCTTT. Together with reference TRBV7-3 and TRBJ1-1, the CDR3 gives the full variable domain: GAGVSQTPSNKVTEKGKYVELRCDPISGHTALYWYRQSLGQGPEFLIYFQGTGAADDSGLPNDRFFAVRPEGSVSTLKIQRTERGDSAVYLCASSLFPGNTEAFFGQGTRLTVV.

In its sample, this clone was seen a few times. This rearrangement joins TRBV7-2 to TRBJ1-5; D possibly corresponds to TRBD1 (5 bases). CDR3 size: 14 residues. Trimming cost V 4 bases and J 4 bases, with 11 bases left between them. Germline V lookup: CDR1 SGHTA, CDR2 FQGNSA. In nucleotides, the CDR3 is TGTGCCAGCAGCTCACGACAGATTAATCAGCCCCAGCATTTT. Translated, it gives CASSSRQINQPQHF. Supplemented by reference TRBV7-2 and TRBJ1-5, the full variable domain reads GAGVSQSPSNKVTEKGKDVELRCDPISGHTALYWYRQSLGQGLEFLIYFQGNSAPDKSGLPSDRFSAERTGGSVSTLTIQRTQQEDSAVYLCASSSRQINQPQHFGDGTRLSIL.